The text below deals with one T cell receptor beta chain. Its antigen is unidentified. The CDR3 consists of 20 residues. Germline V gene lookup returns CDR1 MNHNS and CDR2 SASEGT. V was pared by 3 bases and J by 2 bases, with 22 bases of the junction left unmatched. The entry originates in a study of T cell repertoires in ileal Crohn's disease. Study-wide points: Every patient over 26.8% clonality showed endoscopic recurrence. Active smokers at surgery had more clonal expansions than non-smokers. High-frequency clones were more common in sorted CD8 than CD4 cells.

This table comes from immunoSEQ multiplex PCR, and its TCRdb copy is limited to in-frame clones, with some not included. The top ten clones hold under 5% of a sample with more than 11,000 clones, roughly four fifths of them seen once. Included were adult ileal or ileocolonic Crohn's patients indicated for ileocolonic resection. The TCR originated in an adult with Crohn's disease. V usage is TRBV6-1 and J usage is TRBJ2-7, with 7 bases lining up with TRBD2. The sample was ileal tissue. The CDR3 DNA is TGTGCCAGCAGTGATTATCGTTCCGGTCGTTCGGGACTACGAACCTACGAGCAGTACTTC. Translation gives CASSDYRSGRSGLRTYEQYF.